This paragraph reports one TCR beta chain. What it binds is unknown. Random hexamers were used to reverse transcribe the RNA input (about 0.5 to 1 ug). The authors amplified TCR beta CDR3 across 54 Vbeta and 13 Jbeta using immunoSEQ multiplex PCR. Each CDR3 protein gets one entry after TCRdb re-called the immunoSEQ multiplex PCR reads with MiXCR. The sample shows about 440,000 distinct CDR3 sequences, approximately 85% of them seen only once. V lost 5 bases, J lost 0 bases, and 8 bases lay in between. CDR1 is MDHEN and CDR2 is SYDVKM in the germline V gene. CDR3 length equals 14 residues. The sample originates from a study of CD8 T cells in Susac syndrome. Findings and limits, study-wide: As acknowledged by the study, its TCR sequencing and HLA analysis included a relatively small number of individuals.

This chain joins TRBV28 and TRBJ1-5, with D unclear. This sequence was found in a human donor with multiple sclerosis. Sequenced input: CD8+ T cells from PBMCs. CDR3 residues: CASSRAGSNQPQHF. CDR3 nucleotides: TGTGCCAGCAGTCGGGCGGGTAGCAATCAGCCCCAGCATTTT.